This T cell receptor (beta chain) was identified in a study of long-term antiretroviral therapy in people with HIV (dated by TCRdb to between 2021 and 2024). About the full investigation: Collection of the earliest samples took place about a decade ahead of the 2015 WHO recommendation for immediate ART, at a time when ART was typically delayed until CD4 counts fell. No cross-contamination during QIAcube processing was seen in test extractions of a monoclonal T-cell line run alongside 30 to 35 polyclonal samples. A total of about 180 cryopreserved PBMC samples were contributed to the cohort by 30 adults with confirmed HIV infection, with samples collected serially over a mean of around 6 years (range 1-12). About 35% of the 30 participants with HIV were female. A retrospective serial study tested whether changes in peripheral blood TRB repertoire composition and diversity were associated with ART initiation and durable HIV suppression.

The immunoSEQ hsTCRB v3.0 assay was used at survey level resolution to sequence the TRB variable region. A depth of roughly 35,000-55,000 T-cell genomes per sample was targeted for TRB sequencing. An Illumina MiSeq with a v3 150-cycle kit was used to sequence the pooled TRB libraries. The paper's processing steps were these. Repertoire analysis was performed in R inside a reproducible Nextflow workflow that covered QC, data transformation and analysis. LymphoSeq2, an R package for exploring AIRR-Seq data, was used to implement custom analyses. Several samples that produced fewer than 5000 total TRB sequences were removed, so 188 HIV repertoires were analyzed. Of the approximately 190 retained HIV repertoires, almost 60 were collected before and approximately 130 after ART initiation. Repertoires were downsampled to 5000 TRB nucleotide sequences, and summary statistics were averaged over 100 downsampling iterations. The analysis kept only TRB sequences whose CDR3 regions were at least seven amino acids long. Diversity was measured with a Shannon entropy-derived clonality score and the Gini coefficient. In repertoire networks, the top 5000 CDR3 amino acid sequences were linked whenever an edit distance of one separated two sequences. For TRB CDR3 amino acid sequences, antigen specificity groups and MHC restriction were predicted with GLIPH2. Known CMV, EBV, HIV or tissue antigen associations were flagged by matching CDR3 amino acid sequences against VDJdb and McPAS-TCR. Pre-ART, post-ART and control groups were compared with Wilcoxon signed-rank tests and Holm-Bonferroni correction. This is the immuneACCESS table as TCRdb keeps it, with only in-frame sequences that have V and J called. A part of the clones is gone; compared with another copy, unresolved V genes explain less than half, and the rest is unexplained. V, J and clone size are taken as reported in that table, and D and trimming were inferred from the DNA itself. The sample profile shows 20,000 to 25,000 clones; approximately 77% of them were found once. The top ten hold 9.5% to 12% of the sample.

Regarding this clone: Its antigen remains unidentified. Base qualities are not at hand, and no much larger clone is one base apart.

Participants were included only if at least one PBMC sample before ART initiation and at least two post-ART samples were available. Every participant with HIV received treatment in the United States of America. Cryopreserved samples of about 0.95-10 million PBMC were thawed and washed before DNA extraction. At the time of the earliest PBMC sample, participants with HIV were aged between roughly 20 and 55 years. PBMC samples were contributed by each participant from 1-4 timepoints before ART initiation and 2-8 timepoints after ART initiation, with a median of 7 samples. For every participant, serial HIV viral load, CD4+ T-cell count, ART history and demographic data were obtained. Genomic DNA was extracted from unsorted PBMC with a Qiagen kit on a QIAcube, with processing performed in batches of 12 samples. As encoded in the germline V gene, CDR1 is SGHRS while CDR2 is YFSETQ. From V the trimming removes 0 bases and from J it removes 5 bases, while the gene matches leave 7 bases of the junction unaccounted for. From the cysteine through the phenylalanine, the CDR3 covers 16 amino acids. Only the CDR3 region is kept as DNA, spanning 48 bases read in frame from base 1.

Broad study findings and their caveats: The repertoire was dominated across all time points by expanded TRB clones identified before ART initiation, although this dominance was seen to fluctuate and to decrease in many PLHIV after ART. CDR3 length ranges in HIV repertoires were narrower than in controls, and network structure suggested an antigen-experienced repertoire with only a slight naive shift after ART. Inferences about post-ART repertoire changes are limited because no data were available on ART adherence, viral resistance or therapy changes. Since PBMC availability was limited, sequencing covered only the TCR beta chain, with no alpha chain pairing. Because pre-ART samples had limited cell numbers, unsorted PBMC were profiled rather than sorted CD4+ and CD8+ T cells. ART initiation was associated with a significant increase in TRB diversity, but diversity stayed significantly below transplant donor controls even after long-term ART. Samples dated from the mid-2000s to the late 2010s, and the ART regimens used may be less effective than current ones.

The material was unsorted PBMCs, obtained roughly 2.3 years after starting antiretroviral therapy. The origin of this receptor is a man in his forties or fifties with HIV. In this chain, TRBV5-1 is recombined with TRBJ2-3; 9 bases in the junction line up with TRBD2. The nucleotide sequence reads TGCGCCAGCAGCTTGGACGGTAGCGGGGGCGGAGATACGCAGTATTTT. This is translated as CASSLDGSGGGDTQYF.